These 9 T cell receptor beta chains originate from one sample sequenced in a study of T-cell reconstitution after alpha-beta-depleted transplantation in children. The authors prepared the TCRbeta library with unique molecular identifiers. TCRdb fed the PCR reads into MiXCR, producing one record per CDR3 protein. The table records roughly 570,000 distinct CDR3 sequences, around 27% of them present only once. The sequencing used PBMCs, collected before TCRalphabeta/CD19-depleted stem cell transplant. These receptors were obtained from a boy under two years old with Wiskott-Aldrich syndrome, due to receive a stem cell transplant.

CDR3 region: CASSVGGGAGELFF. For the CDR3, the DNA is TGTGCCAGCAGCGTAGGTGGAGGGGCCGGGGAGCTGTTTTTT. The chain uses TRBV9 and TRBJ2-2, with D possibly being TRBD2 (6 bases). The CDR3 spans 14 residues. CDR1 and CDR2 (germline): SGDLS, YYNGEE. V lost 0 bases and J lost 6, with 9 bases in between. Filled out from reference TRBV9 and TRBJ2-2, the complete variable domain reads DSGVTQTPKHLITATGQRVTLRCSPRSGDLSVYWYQQSLDQGLQFLIQYYNGEERAKGNILERFSAQQFPDLHSELNLSSLELGDSALYFCASSVGGGAGELFFGEGSRLTVL.

J is TRBJ1-1 and V is TRBV19; D perhaps matches TRBD1 (5 bases). The germline gives CDR1 LNHDA, CDR2 SQIVND (reference sequence). The CDR3 is 14 amino acids. Trimming stripped 2 bases from V and 6 bases from J, with 13 bases between. CDR3 nucleotide sequence: TGTGCCAGTAGTATATTCAGGGACGGCGCTGAAGCTTTCTTT. It yields the protein CASSIFRDGAEAFF.

The J gene is TRBJ1-2, the V gene TRBV12-3 or TRBV12-4, with unresolved D. CDR3 size: 15 residues. V was trimmed by 1 base and J by 0 bases, leaving 9 bases between them. The CDR3 nucleotides read TGTGCCAGCAGTTTAGATGGGGTTACTAACTATGGCTACACCTTC. Translated: CASSLDGVTNYGYTF.

The J gene is TRBJ2-2, the V gene TRBV5-1; D is uncertain. The V and J ends lost 2 bases and 0 bases respectively, with 14 bases between them. Germline V lookup: CDR1 SGHRS, CDR2 YFSETQ. The CDR3 sequence is 17 residues long. The CDR3 region is CASSLRLDTANTGELFF. The DNA for the CDR3 is TGCGCCAGCAGCTTACGACTCGACACAGCGAACACCGGGGAGCTGTTTTTT.

The chain links TRBV29-1 to TRBJ1-1, with D possibly matching TRBD1 (6 bases). The CDR3 contains 13 residues. The V gene's germline CDR1 is SQVTM and CDR2 ANQGSEA. V was shortened by 4 bases and J by 2 bases, with 11 bases between the two germline ends. The CDR3 loop reads CSVVDSPNTEAFF. CDR3 coding DNA: TGCAGCGTTGTGGACAGTCCAAACACTGAAGCTTTCTTT.

This clonotype was detected only a few times. The V gene is TRBV18, the J gene TRBJ2-1, with no clear D. The CDR3 contains 14 residues. Per germline, CDR1 KGHSH and CDR2 LQKENI. V was cut by 4 bases and J by 3 bases, with 10 bases left in between. The CDR3 is CASSRVQVYNEQFF. In nucleotides, the CDR3 is TGTGCCAGCTCACGAGTCCAGGTCTACAATGAGCAGTTCTTC.

This clonotype came up a few times. The rearrangement links TRBV6-5 to TRBJ2-1, with D perhaps TRBD2 (6 bases). The CDR3 loop spans 12 amino acids. Per germline, CDR1 MNHEY and CDR2 SVGAGI. V was pared by 8 bases and J by 7 bases, with 12 bases between. Here the CDR3 DNA reads TGTGCCAGCGGAGTCCGGGGGAATGAGCAGTTCTTC. Amino acids: CASGVRGNEQFF.

The V gene is TRBV3-1, the J gene TRBJ2-1, with TRBD2 identical over 10 bases. Germline values: CDR1 LGHDT, CDR2 YNNKEL (reference sequence). The J segment lost 6 bases and the V segment lost 0 bases, leaving 8 bases of the junction unmatched. CDR3 length: 17 residues. This CDR3 is CASSQEIVAGGSNEQFF. The CDR3 DNA reads as TGTGCCAGCAGCCAAGAAATTGTAGCGGGAGGTAGCAATGAGCAGTTCTTC.

V is TRBV27 and J is TRBJ2-7; D possibly corresponds to TRBD1 (5 bases). Germline CDR1 is MNHEY and CDR2 is SMNVEV (reference sequence). V lost 2 bases, J lost 9 bases, and 17 bases lay in between. CDR3 length equals 14 residues. CDR3 region: CASSLRNWAGRQYF. The CDR3 region has the DNA TGTGCCAGCAGTTTACGCAACTGGGCAGGGCGGCAGTACTTC.